The rows below give T cell receptor beta chains drawn from one sample of a study of blood T cell repertoires in COVID-19. Only in-frame clones appear in the TCRdb table, and some are missing; sequencing was by immunoSEQ multiplex PCR. The sample has 120,000 to 150,000 clones; 80% are singletons. The sample taken for sequencing was peripheral blood. All receptors derive from a woman between 50 and 59 years old with acute or convalescent COVID-19. Each CDR3 is given with its conserved first and last residue.

v_gene: TRBV10-3; j_gene: TRBJ2-1; CDR3aa: CAISELGTGGYNEQFF
v_gene: TRBV9; j_gene: TRBJ2-3; CDR3aa: CASGTGGTDTQYF
v_gene: TRBV11-3; j_gene: TRBJ1-4; CDR3aa: CASSNTGRVNEKLFF
v_gene: TRBV30; j_gene: TRBJ1-1; CDR3aa: CAWTRTAMNTEAFF
v_gene: TRBV3-1/TRBV3-2; j_gene: TRBJ2-2; CDR3aa: CASSQDYSGGALSGELFF
v_gene: TRBV5-6; j_gene: TRBJ1-1; CDR3aa: CASSLPGRGENTEAFF
v_gene: TRBV9; j_gene: TRBJ2-7; CDR3aa: CASSPGGGGYEQYF
v_gene: TRBV6-5; j_gene: TRBJ1-2; CDR3aa: CASEQGAHERGYTF
v_gene: TRBV6-2/TRBV6-3; j_gene: TRBJ2-2; CDR3aa: CASSYGPYRQRTAGELFF
v_gene: TRBV19; j_gene: TRBJ2-3; CDR3aa: CASSAGLADTQYF
v_gene: TRBV2; j_gene: TRBJ1-2; CDR3aa: CASREQGNYGYTF
v_gene: TRBV7-3; j_gene: TRBJ2-3; CDR3aa: CASSPGTIRTDTQYF
v_gene: TRBV5-4; j_gene: TRBJ2-7; CDR3aa: CASSLGSYNEQYF
v_gene: TRBV19; j_gene: TRBJ1-1; CDR3aa: CAITAGTHTEAFF
v_gene: TRBV12-5; j_gene: TRBJ1-5; CDR3aa: CASAIESNQPQHF
v_gene: TRBV18; j_gene: TRBJ2-6; CDR3aa: CASSHGIAGQQDSGANVLTF
v_gene: TRBV6-5; j_gene: TRBJ1-6; CDR3aa: CASREWRGNSPLHF
v_gene: TRBV28; j_gene: TRBJ1-5; CDR3aa: CASSPRTGAGPQHF
v_gene: TRBV19; j_gene: TRBJ2-2; CDR3aa: CASSFGQGVSGELFF
v_gene: TRBV3-1/TRBV3-2; j_gene: TRBJ1-1; CDR3aa: CASSQTGGDTEAFF
v_gene: TRBV4-1; j_gene: TRBJ1-1; CDR3aa: CASSQDPQSIVEAFF
v_gene: TRBV20-1; j_gene: TRBJ1-2; CDR3aa: CSARDRDKEAF
v_gene: TRBV6-2/TRBV6-3; j_gene: TRBJ1-3; CDR3aa: CASSATGNSGNTIYF
v_gene: TRBV27; j_gene: TRBJ1-5; CDR3aa: CASSLRDTYQPQHF
v_gene: TRBV9; j_gene: TRBJ1-2; CDR3aa: CASSVDQGSYGYTF
v_gene: TRBV5-1; j_gene: TRBJ1-5; CDR3aa: CASSPRGGAQPQHF
v_gene: TRBV18; j_gene: TRBJ2-1; CDR3aa: CASSPPEDNEQFF
v_gene: TRBV7-3; j_gene: TRBJ2-1; CDR3aa: CASSPEGTSNNEQFF
v_gene: TRBV19; j_gene: TRBJ1-5; CDR3aa: CASERSGVERRNQPQHF
v_gene: TRBV7-3; j_gene: TRBJ2-2; CDR3aa: CASSPVSTGTGELFF
v_gene: TRBV19; j_gene: TRBJ1-5; CDR3aa: CASGRTGASQPQHF
v_gene: TRBV20-1; j_gene: TRBJ1-2; CDR3aa: CSVKLYGYTF
v_gene: TRBV19; j_gene: TRBJ1-1; CDR3aa: CASSTDGRGTEAFF
v_gene: TRBV6-2/TRBV6-3; j_gene: TRBJ1-2; CDR3aa: CASSYSNGGGYTF
v_gene: TRBV6-4; j_gene: TRBJ2-1; CDR3aa: CASSASGGSYNEQFF
v_gene: TRBV3-1/TRBV3-2; j_gene: TRBJ2-3; CDR3aa: CASSQGAGLAHTQYF
v_gene: TRBV6-2/TRBV6-3; j_gene: TRBJ2-3; CDR3aa: CASSYPGLAGGQLGTDTQYF
v_gene: TRBV5-6; j_gene: TRBJ2-5; CDR3aa: CASSSGQGVSNNRGTQYF
v_gene: TRBV5-1; j_gene: TRBJ1-2; CDR3aa: CASSLQGEDSGYTF
v_gene: TRBV6-5; j_gene: TRBJ2-1; CDR3aa: CASRLAGGPVEQFF
v_gene: TRBV7-9; j_gene: TRBJ2-6; CDR3aa: CASSLRQGNNVLTF
v_gene: TRBV7-8; j_gene: TRBJ1-5; CDR3aa: CASSTGFQPQHF
v_gene: TRBV19; j_gene: TRBJ2-3; CDR3aa: CASKYSPSTDTQYF
v_gene: TRBV7-3; j_gene: TRBJ2-7; CDR3aa: CASSFWTGPNEQYF
v_gene: TRBV3-1/TRBV3-2; j_gene: TRBJ2-7; CDR3aa: CASSQDYPGQGPYEQYF
v_gene: TRBV28; j_gene: TRBJ1-3; CDR3aa: CASSLGSSGNTIYF
v_gene: TRBV5-5; j_gene: TRBJ2-7; CDR3aa: CASSLADSIYEQYF
v_gene: TRBV7-7; j_gene: TRBJ2-2; CDR3aa: CASRPLGGLNTGELFF
v_gene: TRBV6-5; j_gene: TRBJ1-6; CDR3aa: CAAGDAGNYNSPLHF
v_gene: TRBV7-3; j_gene: TRBJ1-6; CDR3aa: CASSAGQFNSPLHF
v_gene: TRBV4-3; j_gene: TRBJ2-7; CDR3aa: CASSQDWTGAYEQYF
v_gene: TRBV18; j_gene: TRBJ2-3; CDR3aa: CASSPGGAEVDTQYF
v_gene: TRBV25-1; j_gene: TRBJ1-2; CDR3aa: CASHRGTGSGYTF
v_gene: TRBV5-1; j_gene: TRBJ1-3; CDR3aa: CASSLGWGGSGNTIYF
v_gene: TRBV3-1/TRBV3-2; j_gene: TRBJ2-7; CDR3aa: CASSQGPPPNEQYF
v_gene: TRBV29-1; j_gene: TRBJ2-7; CDR3aa: CSVTTSFSAYEQYF
v_gene: TRBV7-2; j_gene: TRBJ2-1; CDR3aa: CASSLPASGVLGLFF
v_gene: TRBV12-3/TRBV12-4; j_gene: TRBJ1-2; CDR3aa: CASSLYGHYGYTF
v_gene: TRBV7-2; j_gene: TRBJ1-2; CDR3aa: CASSIGQGVNYGYTF
v_gene: TRBV19; j_gene: TRBJ1-3; CDR3aa: CASSQRGQASGNTIYF